The TCR beta chain described here comes from a study of tumor and adjacent non-tumor tissue in lung cancer. No cell sorting was done before RNA was extracted from the tissue. Three rounds of nested PCR, following a modified ARM-PCR protocol, produced the TCRbeta library. Each CDR3 protein is one row after TCRdb ran MiXCR on the multiplex PCR reads. The data show approximately 140,000 distinct CDR3 sequences, around 61% seen once. Germline CDR1 DFQATT, CDR2 SNEGSKA (reference sequence). V lost 8 bases and J 4 bases, leaving 18 bases between the germline ends. The CDR3 has 14 residues. Sequenced sample: lung tumor tissue. This TCR came from a man between 60 and 70 years old with small cell lung cancer. The chain recombines TRBV20-1 with TRBJ2-1; possibly TRBD2 for D (6 bases). Here the CDR3 reads CSTRTRRVYNEQFF. For the CDR3, the DNA is TGCAGTACCAGAACTAGGAGGGTTTACAATGAGCAGTTCTTC.